The clone carrying this TCR beta chain has ten or more counts. The CDR3 contains 15 residues. Trimming took 7 bases from V and 2 from J, leaving 17 bases between them. These data come from a study of kidney transplant recipient with SARS-CoV-2 infection. Via MiXCR, TCRdb re-called the reads, giving one row per CDR3 protein. Among about 250,000 distinct CDR3 sequences listed, 29% were seen once. Material: a blood sample, obtained at baseline and on roughly day 120 from a kidney transplant recipient. The TCR comes from a male patient between 25 and 40 years old who had COVID-19 and was a kidney transplant recipient. Some T cells may trace back to the graft donor. The genes are TRBV12-3 or TRBV12-4 and TRBJ2-5; D not resolved. The CDR3 coding sequence is TGTGCCAGCACGGTAAATGGGGTGCAACAAGAGACCCAGTACTTC. It yields the protein CASTVNGVQQETQYF.